A single sample gave rise to the 18 T cell receptor beta chains below, sequenced in a study of T cell responses to AZD1222 COVID-19 vaccine. Profiling relied on immunoSEQ multiplex PCR, and the TCRdb table lists in-frame clones only, not all of them. The sample holds fewer than 250,000 clones, 90% to 95% seen once. The sequenced sample was peripheral blood, obtained on day 0 of MenACWY control vaccination. These receptors were taken from an adult in good health.

Written as DNA, the CDR3 is TGTGCCAGCAGTTTATTATTCGGGCAAAATTCACCCCTCCACTTT. Amino acid sequence: CASSLLFGQNSPLHF. The V call is TRBV28, the J call TRBJ1-6, with unresolved D. Germline CDR1 reads MDHEN; CDR2 reads SYDVKM. The V end lost 1 base, the J end lost 7 bases, and 11 bases lay between the germline ends. The CDR3 is 15 amino acids.

The rearrangement joins TRBV3-1 (or the pseudogene TRBV3-2) to TRBJ1-1; D remains ambiguous. This CDR3 region has 13 residues. CDR1 is LGHDT, CDR2 YNNKEL, per germline (reference sequence). V lost 4 bases, J lost 1 base, and 7 bases lay in between. The CDR3, as DNA: TGTGCCAGCAGCCGAGCCTCGAACACTGAAGCTTTCTTT. Translation gives CASSRASNTEAFF.

The rearrangement links TRBV6-5 to TRBJ1-2; 8 bases fit TRBD1. With V trimmed by 1 base and J by 4 bases, 8 bases remained unmatched. The germline CDR1 and CDR2 sequences are MNHEY and SVGAGI. The CDR3 consists of 16 residues. The CDR3 loop reads CASSYYGQGSGYGYTF. The CDR3 DNA reads TGTGCCAGCAGTTACTATGGACAGGGCTCGGGCTATGGCTACACCTTC.

This clone was picked up one time. CDR3 protein: CASSLVLDYGYTF. The CDR3 DNA follows: TGCGCCAGCAGCTTGGTCCTGGACTATGGCTACACCTTC. This rearrangement joins TRBV5-1 to TRBJ1-2; no definite D call. The CDR3 loop spans 13 amino acids. From germline, CDR1 is SGHRS and CDR2 YFSETQ. V was shortened by 0 bases and J by 3 bases, with 6 bases between the two germline ends.

This chain uses TRBV28 with TRBJ1-5, with a possible D match to TRBD1 (5 bases). The CDR3 has 14 residues. V gave up 10 bases and J gave up 4 bases, with 17 bases separating them. CDR1 and CDR2 from the germline V gene are MDHEN and SYDVKM. The CDR3 region has the DNA TGTGCCACCATGGGGCGGGGGGAGAATCAGCCCCAGCATTTT. Its translation is CATMGRGENQPQHF. Full variable domain (rest looked up from reference TRBV28 and TRBJ1-5): DVKVTQSSRYLVKRTGEKVFLECVQDMDHENMFWYRQDPGLGLRLIYFSYDVKMKEKGDIPEGYSVSREKKERFSLILESASTNQTSMYLCATMGRGENQPQHFGDGTRLSIL.

V is TRBV19 and J is TRBJ1-1; 7 positions match TRBD1. In germline, CDR1 is LNHDA, CDR2 SQIVND (reference sequence). The CDR3 has 16 residues. The V segment lost 3 bases and the J segment 0 bases; nucleotides outside the gene matches: 7. This CDR3 reads CASSMTGRALNTEAFF. The CDR3 region has the DNA TGTGCCAGTAGTATGACAGGGCGGGCACTGAACACTGAAGCTTTCTTT.

This rearrangement joins TRBV11-2 to TRBJ2-7; 8 nucleotides line up with TRBD1. After removal of 5 bases from V and 3 bases from J, the junction contained 6 bases not matched to a gene. The CDR3 spans 14 residues. The germline gives CDR1 SGHAT, CDR2 FQNNGV. The CDR3 here is CASSPLQGGYEQYF. CDR3 DNA: TGTGCCAGCAGCCCGTTACAGGGGGGCTACGAGCAGTACTTC. Combining the CDR3 with reference TRBV11-2 and TRBJ2-7 gives the whole variable domain EAGVAQSPRYKIIEKRQSVAFWCNPISGHATLYWYQQILGQGPKLLIQFQNNGVVDDSQLPKDRFSAERLKGVDSTLKIQPAKLEDSAVYLCASSPLQGGYEQYFGPGTRLTVT.

The chain recombines TRBV5-1 with TRBJ2-3; the D is unclear. The CDR3 is 15 amino acids. Looked up from germline, CDR1 is SGHRS and CDR2 is YFSETQ. V gave up 0 bases and J gave up 2 bases, with 10 bases separating them. The CDR3 sequence: CASSLAPPPTDTQYF. CDR3 in DNA: TGCGCCAGCAGCTTGGCGCCCCCCCCCACAGATACGCAGTATTTT.

The CDR3 sequence is CASRAGQGIEKLFF. Written as DNA, the CDR3 is TGTGCCAGCAGGGCGGGACAGGGGATCGAAAAACTGTTTTTT. The chain is built from TRBV28 and TRBJ1-4, with 10 bases identical to TRBD1. The junction had 6 bases not matched to a gene; V was cut back by 6 bases and J by 8 bases. Germline lookup yields CDR1 MDHEN and CDR2 SYDVKM. The CDR3 spans 14 residues.

This rearrangement joins TRBV7-8 to TRBJ1-3; D not resolved. CDR3 length: 13 amino acids. Trimming removed 6 bases at V and 2 bases at J, with 8 bases between. The germline V gene has CDR1 SGHVS and CDR2 FQNEAQ. The CDR3 protein is CASRRTTGNTIYF. CDR3 nucleotides: TGTGCCAGCAGGAGGACGACTGGAAACACCATATATTTT.

The chain carries TRBV2 and TRBJ2-7, with a tentative D call TRBD2 (6 bases). The V end was cut by 0 bases, the J end by 0 bases, with 9 bases between. The CDR3 is 15 amino acids. Germline V gene data show CDR1 as SNHLY and CDR2 as FYNNEI. The CDR3 sequence: CASSEAGGASYEQYF. Here the CDR3 DNA reads TGTGCCAGCAGTGAAGCGGGCGGGGCCTCCTACGAGCAGTACTTC. Based on the CDR3 plus reference TRBV2 and TRBJ2-7, the full variable domain is EPEVTQTPSHQVTQMGQEVILRCVPISNHLYFYWYRQILGQKVEFLVSFYNNEISEKSEIFDDQFSVERPDGSNFTLKIRSTKLEDSAMYFCASSEAGGASYEQYFGPGTRLTVT.

This clone is a singleton in its sample. V gene TRBV2 combines with J gene TRBJ1-1, with 7 bases that match TRBD1. V was pared by 7 bases and J by 1 base, with 9 bases of the junction left unmatched. The CDR3 sequence is 15 residues long. The germline CDR1 and CDR2 sequences are SNHLY and FYNNEI. CDR3 amino acids: CASTSQGGRNTEAFF. CDR3 sequence (DNA): TGTGCCAGCACCAGCCAGGGGGGAAGGAACACTGAAGCTTTCTTT.

This rearrangement joins TRBV30 to TRBJ1-3, with D uncertain. Germline CDR1 GTSNPN, CDR2 SVGIG (reference sequence). Trimming took off 4 bases at V and 8 bases at J, with 15 bases between the two ends. The CDR3 extends over 13 amino acids. The CDR3 protein is CAWKTPLSDTIYF. In nucleotides, the CDR3 is TGTGCCTGGAAGACCCCTCTTAGCGACACCATATATTTT.

The chain is built from TRBV30 and TRBJ1-5; TRBD1 matches 8 bases. Germline V gene lookup returns CDR1 GTSNPN and CDR2 SVGIG (reference sequence). The CDR3 totals 15 residues. Trimming cost V 2 bases and J 4 bases; bases outside gene matches: 7. CDR3 sequence (DNA): TGTGCCTGGAGTCGTGGACAGGGCGGGAATCAGCCCCAGCATTTT. This translates into CAWSRGQGGNQPQHF.

This sequence joins TRBV18 and TRBJ1-2; the D gene is possibly TRBD1 (5 bases). CDR1 is KGHSH, CDR2 LQKENI, per germline. The CDR3 length is 14 residues. The V gene lost 4 bases and the J gene lost 4 bases, with 13 bases spanning the gap. This CDR3 reads CASSLTGASYGYTF. CDR3 nucleotide sequence: TGTGCCAGCTCACTAACCGGGGCATCCTATGGCTACACCTTC.

The chain uses TRBV7-9 and TRBJ1-2, with 8 nucleotides matching TRBD1. Germline CDR1 reads SEHNR; CDR2 reads FQNEAQ (reference sequence). V lost 5 bases, J lost 7 bases, and 0 bases stayed unmatched. This CDR3 comprises 11 residues. The CDR3: CASSQGAGYTF. In DNA form, the CDR3 reads TGTGCCAGCAGCCAGGGGGCTGGCTACACCTTC.

This clone was observed once. V is TRBV7-2 and J is TRBJ2-3; 11 nucleotides line up with TRBD2. CDR3 length: 15 residues. Trimming took 5 bases from V and 7 from J; bases not matched to a gene: 8. Germline V gene sequence: CDR1 SGHTA, CDR2 FQGNSA. CDR3 DNA sequence: TGTGCCAGCAGCATCGGGACTAGCGGAATATATACGCAGTATTTT. Encoded protein: CASSIGTSGIYTQYF.

This chain joins TRBV5-1 and TRBJ2-7; 7 bases match TRBD1. The V gene's germline CDR1 is SGHRS and CDR2 YFSETQ. This CDR3 is built from 14 residues. The ends lost 4 bases at V and 2 bases at J; junction bases unmatched: 6. CDR3 DNA: TGCGCCAGCAGCCCCTCCGGGACAGCCTACGAGCAGTACTTC. Translating gives CASSPSGTAYEQYF.